Below, 8 T cell receptor beta chains from the same sample are listed, as sequenced in a study of identical twins. TCRdb reprocessed the 5' RACE reads via MiXCR and lists one record per CDR3 protein. This sample carries approximately 530,000 distinct CDR3 sequences, about a fifth of them seen once, and the ten largest clones take 0.45% to 0.5%. These records were also assigned to another study, of yellow fever vaccine responses in identical twins.

The sequencing input was CD4+ T cells sorted from blood. These receptors came from a young woman in good health.

This clonotype was observed a handful of times. This sequence joins TRBV18 and TRBJ1-1, with TRBD1 as a possible D gene (6 bases). Trimming removed 4 bases from V and 1 base from J, with 10 bases in between. This CDR3 has 14 residues. Germline loops: CDR1 KGHSH, CDR2 LQKENI. The CDR3 bases are TGTGCCAGCTCACGGGGACACCCGAACACTGAAGCTTTCTTT. It codes for CASSRGHPNTEAFF.

This clonotype showed up just a few times. Just one base apart from a much larger clone, this may be a read error. The gene calls are TRBV5-1 and TRBJ1-1; 7 positions agree with TRBD1. The CDR3 has 14 amino acids. CDR1 is SGHRS and CDR2 is YFSETQ in the germline V gene. V was pared by 3 bases and J by 1 base, with 3 bases of the junction left unmatched. The CDR3: CASSSGQPNTEAFF. The CDR3 coding sequence is TGCGCCAGCAGCTCGGGACAGCCGAACACTGAAGCTTTCTTT.

The table lists this clonotype with a few counts. The V and J genes are TRBV3-1 and TRBJ2-1; D is undetermined. Germline CDR1 LGHDT, CDR2 YNNKEL (reference sequence). The V end lost 0 bases, the J end lost 4 bases, and 13 bases lay between the germline ends. The CDR3 runs to 16 residues. The CDR3, as DNA: TGTGCCAGCAGCCAAGATGCTGACTCCCAGTACAATGAGCAGTTCTTC. This gives the protein CASSQDADSQYNEQFF.

In its sample, this clonotype was seen a few times. The genes are TRBV24-1 and TRBJ2-3; 7 bases fit TRBD1. The junction had 1 base not matched to a gene; V was cut back by 2 bases and J by 3 bases. From germline, CDR1 is KGHDR and CDR2 SFDVKD. The CDR3 contains 14 residues. In DNA form, the CDR3 reads TGTGCCACCAGTGATTACAGGGGTACAGATACGCAGTATTTT. Its translation: CATSDYRGTDTQYF.

This rearrangement joins TRBV12-3 or TRBV12-4 to TRBJ2-2; D remains unclear. Trimming cost V 6 bases and J 8 bases, with 16 bases left between them. This CDR3 spans 14 amino acids. The DNA for the CDR3 is TGTGCCAGCAGCTACGTCCAATCGGCTGGGGAGCTGTTTTTT. Its translation: CASSYVQSAGELFF.

This clonotype turned up a few times. The CDR3 sequence: CASTIFGGPDTQYF. Written as DNA, the CDR3 is TGTGCCAGCACCATTTTTGGTGGCCCAGATACGCAGTATTTT. The chain employs TRBV2 and TRBJ2-3, with D unclear. The CDR3 is made up of 14 amino acids. Germline CDR1 and CDR2: SNHLY and FYNNEI. The ends were cut back, 7 bases at V and 4 bases at J, with 15 bases in the middle.

The rearrangement uses TRBV29-1 and TRBJ2-7; 8 bases align to TRBD1. Germline V gives CDR1 SQVTM, CDR2 ANQGSEA. CDR3 size: 13 residues. V was pared by 4 bases and J by 6 bases, with 8 bases of the junction left unmatched. CDR3 protein: CSVVDRVSFEQYF. The CDR3 bases are TGCAGCGTTGTGGACAGGGTGAGCTTCGAGCAGTACTTC.

The chain has TRBV5-1 and TRBJ2-5, with D perhaps assigned TRBD1 or TRBD2 (5 bases each). V lost 1 base and J 5 bases, leaving 15 bases between the germline ends. This CDR3 has 15 amino acids. From germline, CDR1 is SGHRS and CDR2 YFSETQ. The CDR3 region is CASSLPAGTRETQYF. In nucleotides, the CDR3 is TGCGCCAGCAGCTTGCCAGCCGGGACCCGCGAGACCCAGTACTTC.